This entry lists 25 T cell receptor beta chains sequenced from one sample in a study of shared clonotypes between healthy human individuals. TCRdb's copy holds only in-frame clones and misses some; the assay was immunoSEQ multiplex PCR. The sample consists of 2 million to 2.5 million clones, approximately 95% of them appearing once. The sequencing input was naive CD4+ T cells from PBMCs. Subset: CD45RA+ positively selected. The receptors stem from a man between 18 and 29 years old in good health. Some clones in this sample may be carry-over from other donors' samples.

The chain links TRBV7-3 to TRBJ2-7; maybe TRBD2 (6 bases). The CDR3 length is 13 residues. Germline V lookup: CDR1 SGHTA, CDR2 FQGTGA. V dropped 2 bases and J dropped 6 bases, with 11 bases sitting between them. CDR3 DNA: TGTGCCAGCAGCTTATCAAGCGGGTCCGAGCAGTACTTC. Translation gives CASSLSSGSEQYF.

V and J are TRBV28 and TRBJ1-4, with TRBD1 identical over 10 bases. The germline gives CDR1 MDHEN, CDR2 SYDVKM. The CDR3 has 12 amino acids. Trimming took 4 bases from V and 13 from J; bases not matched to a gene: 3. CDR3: CASSYRDRGLFF. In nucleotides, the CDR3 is TGTGCCAGCAGTTACCGGGACAGGGGACTGTTTTTT.

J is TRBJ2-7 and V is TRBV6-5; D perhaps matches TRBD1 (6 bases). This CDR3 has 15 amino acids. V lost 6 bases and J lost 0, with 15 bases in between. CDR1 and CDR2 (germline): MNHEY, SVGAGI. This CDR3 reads CASRPDRTPSYEQYF. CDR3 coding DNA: TGTGCCAGCAGGCCCGACAGGACACCCTCCTACGAGCAGTACTTC.

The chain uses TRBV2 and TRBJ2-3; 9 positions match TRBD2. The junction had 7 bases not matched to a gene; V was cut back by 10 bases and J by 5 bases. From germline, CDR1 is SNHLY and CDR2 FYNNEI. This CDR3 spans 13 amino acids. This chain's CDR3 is CAIKGTSRDTQYF. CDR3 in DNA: TGTGCCATAAAGGGGACTAGCCGAGATACGCAGTATTTT.

The CDR3 bases are TGTGCCAGCAGTTACTCGGGGCTAGGGGGCGAGCAGTACTTC. It is translated as CASSYSGLGGEQYF. V and J are TRBV6-5 and TRBJ2-7; tentative D call: TRBD1 (6 bases). Trimming took off 0 bases at V and 6 bases at J, with 12 bases between the two ends. CDR3 length: 14 amino acids. The V gene's germline CDR1 is MNHEY and CDR2 SVGAGI.

CDR3 DNA sequence: TGTGCCAGCAGCTCCAGGAGAGAGGGTCAGGGCAATGAGCAGTTCTTC. Translated, it gives CASSSRREGQGNEQFF. V is TRBV7-8 and J is TRBJ2-1; either TRBD1 or TRBD2 may supply D (5 bases each). In germline, CDR1 is SGHVS, CDR2 FQNEAQ. This CDR3 is 16 amino acids long. The V end lost 4 bases, the J end lost 6 bases, and 19 bases lay between the germline ends.

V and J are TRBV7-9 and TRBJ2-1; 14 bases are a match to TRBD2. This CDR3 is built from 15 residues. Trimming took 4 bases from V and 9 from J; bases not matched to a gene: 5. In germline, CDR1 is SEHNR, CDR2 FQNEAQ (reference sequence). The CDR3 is CASSSGLAGALEQFF. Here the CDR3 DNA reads TGTGCCAGCAGCTCGGGACTAGCGGGAGCTCTTGAGCAGTTCTTC.

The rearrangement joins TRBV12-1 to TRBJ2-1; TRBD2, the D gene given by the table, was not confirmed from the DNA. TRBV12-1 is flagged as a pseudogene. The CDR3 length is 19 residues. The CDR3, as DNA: TGTGCCAGCAGCCCGGGAAAAGCGGGAGGGCCGGGGTCCTACAATGAGCAGTTCTTC. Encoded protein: CASSPGKAGGPGSYNEQFF.

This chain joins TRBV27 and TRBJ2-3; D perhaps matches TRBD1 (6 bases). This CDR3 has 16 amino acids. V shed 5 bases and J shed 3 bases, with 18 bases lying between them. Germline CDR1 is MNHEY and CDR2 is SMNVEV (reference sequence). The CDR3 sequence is CASSLPAGAGTDTQYF. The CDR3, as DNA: TGTGCCAGCAGTCTACCCGCAGGGGCTGGGACAGATACGCAGTATTTT.

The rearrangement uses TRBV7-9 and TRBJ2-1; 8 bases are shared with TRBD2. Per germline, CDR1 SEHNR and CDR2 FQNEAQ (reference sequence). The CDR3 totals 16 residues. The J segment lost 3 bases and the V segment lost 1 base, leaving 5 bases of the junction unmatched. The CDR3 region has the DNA TGTGCCAGCAGCTTAGATACTAGCGGCCGCTACAATGAGCAGTTCTTC. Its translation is CASSLDTSGRYNEQFF.

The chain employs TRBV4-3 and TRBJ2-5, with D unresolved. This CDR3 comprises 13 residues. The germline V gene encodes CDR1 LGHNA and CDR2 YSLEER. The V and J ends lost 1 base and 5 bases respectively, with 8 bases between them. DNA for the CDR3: TGCGCCAGCAGCCAAGGGCCGTGGGAGACCCAGTACTTC. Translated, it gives CASSQGPWETQYF.

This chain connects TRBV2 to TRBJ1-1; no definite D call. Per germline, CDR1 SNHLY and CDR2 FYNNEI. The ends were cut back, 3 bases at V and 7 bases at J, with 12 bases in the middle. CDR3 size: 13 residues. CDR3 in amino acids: CASSEQMGYEAFF. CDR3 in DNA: TGTGCCAGCAGTGAGCAAATGGGCTATGAAGCTTTCTTT.

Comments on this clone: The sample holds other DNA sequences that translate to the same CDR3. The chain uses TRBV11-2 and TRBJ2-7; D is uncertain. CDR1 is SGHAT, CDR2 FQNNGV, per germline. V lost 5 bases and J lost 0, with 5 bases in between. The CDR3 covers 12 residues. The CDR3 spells CASSLSSYEQYF. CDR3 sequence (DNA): TGTGCCAGCAGCCTCTCCTCCTACGAGCAGTACTTC.

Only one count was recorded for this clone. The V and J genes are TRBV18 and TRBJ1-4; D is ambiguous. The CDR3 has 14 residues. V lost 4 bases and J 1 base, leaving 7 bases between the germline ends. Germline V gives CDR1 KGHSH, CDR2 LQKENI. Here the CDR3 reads CASSRGITNEKLFF. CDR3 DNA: TGTGCCAGCTCACGGGGTATAACTAATGAAAAACTGTTTTTT.

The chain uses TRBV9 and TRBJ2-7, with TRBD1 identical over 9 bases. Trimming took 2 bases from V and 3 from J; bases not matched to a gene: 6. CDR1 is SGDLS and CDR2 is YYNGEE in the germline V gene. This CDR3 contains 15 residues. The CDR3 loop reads CASSVGTGQGYEQYF. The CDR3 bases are TGTGCCAGCAGCGTCGGTACGGGACAGGGCTACGAGCAGTACTTC. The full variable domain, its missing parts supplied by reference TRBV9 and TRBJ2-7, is DSGVTQTPKHLITATGQRVTLRCSPRSGDLSVYWYQQSLDQGLQFLIQYYNGEERAKGNILERFSAQQFPDLHSELNLSSLELGDSALYFCASSVGTGQGYEQYFGPGTRLTVT.

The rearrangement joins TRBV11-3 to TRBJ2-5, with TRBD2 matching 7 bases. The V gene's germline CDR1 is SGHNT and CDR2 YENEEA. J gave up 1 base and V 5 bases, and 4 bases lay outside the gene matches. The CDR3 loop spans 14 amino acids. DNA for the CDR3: TGTGCCAGCAGCCTCCCGGGGGGCCAAGAGACCCAGTACTTC. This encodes CASSLPGGQETQYF.

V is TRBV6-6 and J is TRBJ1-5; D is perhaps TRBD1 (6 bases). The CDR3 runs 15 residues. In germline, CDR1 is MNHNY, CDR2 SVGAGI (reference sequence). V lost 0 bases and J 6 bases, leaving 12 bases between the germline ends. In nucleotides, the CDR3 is TGTGCCAGCAGTTACTCCTTGGGGGCAGGTCAGCCCCAGCATTTT. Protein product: CASSYSLGAGQPQHF.

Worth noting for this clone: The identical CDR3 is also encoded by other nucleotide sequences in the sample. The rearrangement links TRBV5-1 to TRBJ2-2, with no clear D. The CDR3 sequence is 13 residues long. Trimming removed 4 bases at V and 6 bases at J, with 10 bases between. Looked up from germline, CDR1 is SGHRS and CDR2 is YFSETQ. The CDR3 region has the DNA TGCGCCAGCAGCCCCACTTCAGCCGGGGAGCTGTTTTTT. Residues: CASSPTSAGELFF.

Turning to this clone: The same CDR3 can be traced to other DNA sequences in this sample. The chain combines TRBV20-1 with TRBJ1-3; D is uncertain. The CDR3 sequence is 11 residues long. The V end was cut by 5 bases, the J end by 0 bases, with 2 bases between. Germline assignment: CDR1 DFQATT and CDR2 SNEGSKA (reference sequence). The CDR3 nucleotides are TGCAGTGCTCCCTCTGGAAACACCATATATTTT. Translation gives CSAPSGNTIYF.

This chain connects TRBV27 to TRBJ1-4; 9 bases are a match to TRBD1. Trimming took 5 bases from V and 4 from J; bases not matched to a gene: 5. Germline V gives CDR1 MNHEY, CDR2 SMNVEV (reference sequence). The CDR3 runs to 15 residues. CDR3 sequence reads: CASSPTGGRNEKLFF. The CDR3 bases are TGTGCCAGCAGTCCCACAGGGGGCCGTAATGAAAAACTGTTTTTT. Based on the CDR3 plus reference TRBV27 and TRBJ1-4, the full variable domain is EAQVTQNPRYLITVTGKKLTVTCSQNMNHEYMSWYRQDPGLGLRQIYYSMNVEVTDKGDVPEGYKVSRKEKRNFPLILESPSPNQTSLYFCASSPTGGRNEKLFFGSGTQLSVL.

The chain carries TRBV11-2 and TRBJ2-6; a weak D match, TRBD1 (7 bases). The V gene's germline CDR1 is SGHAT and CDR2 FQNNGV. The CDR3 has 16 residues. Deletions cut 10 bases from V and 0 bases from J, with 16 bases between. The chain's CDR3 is CATRRGQGSGANVLTF. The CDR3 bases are TGTGCCACCAGGAGGGGGCAGGGCTCTGGGGCCAACGTCCTGACTTTC.

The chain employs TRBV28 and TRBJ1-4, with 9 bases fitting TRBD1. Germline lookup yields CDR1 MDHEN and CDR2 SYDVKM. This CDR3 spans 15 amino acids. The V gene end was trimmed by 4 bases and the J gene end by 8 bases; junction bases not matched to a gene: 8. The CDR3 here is CASSSMGQGGEKLFF. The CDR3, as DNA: TGTGCCAGCAGTTCAATGGGACAGGGAGGAGAAAAACTGTTTTTT.

The CDR3 nucleotides are TGTGCCAGCAGATCCAGACTGGATCAGCCCCAGCATTTT. Translating it yields CASRSRLDQPQHF. V and J are TRBV6-6 and TRBJ1-5; no reliable D call. V lost 6 bases and J 5 bases, leaving 11 bases between the germline ends. This CDR3 is built from 13 residues. The germline CDR1 and CDR2 sequences are MNHNY and SVGAGI (reference sequence).

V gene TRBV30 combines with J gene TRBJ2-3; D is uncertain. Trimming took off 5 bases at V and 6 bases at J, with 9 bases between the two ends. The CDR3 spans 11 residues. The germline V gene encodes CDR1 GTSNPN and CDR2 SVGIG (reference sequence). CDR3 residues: CAWDRRDTQYF. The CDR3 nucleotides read TGTGCCTGGGACCGGCGGGATACGCAGTATTTT.

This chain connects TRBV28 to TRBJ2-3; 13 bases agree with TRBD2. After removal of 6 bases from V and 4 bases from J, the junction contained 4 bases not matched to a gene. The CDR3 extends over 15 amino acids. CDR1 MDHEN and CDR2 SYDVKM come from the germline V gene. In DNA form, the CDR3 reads TGTGCCAGCAGCTTTGGACTAGCGGGAGCAGATACGCAGTATTTT. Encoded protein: CASSFGLAGADTQYF.